This record concerns one TCR beta chain sequence. Its antigen target is currently unknown. Base qualities are not provided; no much larger clone lies one nucleotide away. This sample stems from a study of cytomegalovirus exposure and HLA in healthy donors (dated by TCRdb to the late 2010s). Study-level background: An earlier analysis of 587 of the donors reported 276 Gb of sequence data and approximately 120 million unique TCR beta sequences obtained from 150 million to 200 million T cells. An early release that covered several hundred HLA-typed donors contained around 330 gigabases of sequencing data and about 84 million unique TCR sequences. Of the roughly 390 genotyped donors, around 81% fell in the genetic ancestry cluster associated with self-reported Caucasian donors. The study was designed to test whether signatures of past pathogen exposure could be identified by cataloging public T cell receptors. The T cell repertoires of about 700 subjects were profiled by immunosequencing and related to cytomegalovirus serostatus. In addition to the first cohort of 500 to 850 subjects, a separate validation cohort of 120 different subjects was used. The study combined high-throughput TCR immunosequencing, statistical association of individual TCRs with disease status, and machine learning to predict cytomegalovirus infection status. In a later analysis, previously published TCR beta repertoires from more than 500 donors were re-analyzed and high-resolution HLA genotyping was added so that TCR occurrence patterns could be studied. The later analysis used no new phenotypic data to find candidate immune exposures, relying instead on TCR beta sequences and their occurrence across donors. An earlier analysis of several hundred of the donors applied high-throughput TCR beta sequencing to assess whether each TCR beta V gene segment acted as functional or pseudogenic. Donor age, sex, ethnicity and CMV serostatus were collected together with the repertoire data. In a later genetic analysis, genome-wide SNP genotypes for 398 of the 666 donors were used, and that subset was treated as a discovery cohort. Every discovery cohort repertoire had been produced on one sequencing platform. Class I and class II HLA loci were covered by the typing at four-digit resolution. Typing coverage differed by locus: A, B, C, DRB1 and DQB1 were typed in about 620-630 donors, DQA1 in about 560, DPA1 in approximately 600, and DPB1 in just under 480. Because of strong linkage in the cohort, four to six DR-DQ haplotypes were treated as single units for association and clustering. Among 300 to 500 genotyped donors of the cohort, an average of around 240,000 unique TCR beta nucleotide sequences was sequenced per donor, of which 15% to 20% were non-productive.

The cohort comprised 666 healthy bone marrow donors. Cohort members were all nominally healthy when sampled, although unrecorded immune exposures were likely present. The donor was CMV seronegative and belonged to the group of several hundred seronegative cohort members. A peripheral blood sample was collected from each donor, and TCR beta sequencing was performed on peripheral blood mononuclear cells. Genomic DNA was extracted from the blood cell samples with the Qiagen DNeasy Blood Extraction Kit. The method was the immunoSEQ multiplex PCR assay. For the multiplex PCR, a mixture combining 60 forward primers for TCR Vbeta segments and 13 reverse primers for TCR Jbeta segments was used. Amplification of the CDR3 region of rearranged TCR beta genes was performed with a multiplex PCR assay on genomic DNA. The Illumina HiSeq System was used to sequence the amplified TCR beta libraries as 87-base-pair reads. The study's own analysis went as follows. Across the roughly 600 repertoires, a later analysis counted 78 million or so unique TCR beta chains, roughly 11 million of which were shared by at least two donors. To remove PCR and sequencing errors, raw reads were error-corrected and collapsed into unique sequences using a nearest-neighbor algorithm that merged closely related sequences. To assign V, D and J gene segments, CDR3 sequences were aligned to IMGT reference sequences. Each retained sequence needed at least a six-nucleotide match to both a V gene segment and a J gene segment. Rearrangements were called productive when the CDR3 lacked stop codons and stayed in frame with V and J; all others were non-productive. Following IMGT convention, CDR3 was defined as the stretch from the second conserved V-encoded cysteine to the conserved J-encoded phenylalanine. The earlier analysis of about 590 of the donors excluded sequences that lacked an unambiguous match to a single V gene segment. An earlier analysis of 500 to 700 of the donors classified V segments as functional when productive rearrangements were above 56.7% and as segregating when the standard deviation between donors was above 5%. To diagnose cytomegalovirus status from the catalog of TCR beta chain sequences, a statistical classification framework was built. A later analysis assigned V and J genes by comparing TCR nucleotide sequences with IMGT/GENE-DB human TR gene sequences. Using the TCRdist pipeline, a later analysis assigned CDR3 sequences along with most-parsimonious VDJ recombination scenarios. A later analysis defined each TCR beta chain by its CDR3 amino acid sequence plus V-gene family, and excluded reads lacking a unique V-gene family. In a later analysis, nearly 600 highly shared, low-generation-probability nucleotide sequences were removed to address suspected cross-contamination and a sequencing artifact. A later analysis calculated a clonal expansion index for each public chain from normalized within-repertoire ranks of inferred template counts. In a later analysis, generation probabilities were computed with a VDJ recombination model fitted to out-of-frame rearrangements, and the resulting probabilities were checked against IGoR. In a later analysis, hypergeometric tests were used to score TCR-TCR, TCR-HLA and TCR-CMV co-occurrence, with a repertoire-size bias correction applied to TCR pairs. False discovery rates were estimated in a later analysis by permuting HLA or CMV assignments 20 times. In a later analysis, co-occurring TCRs were grouped using DBSCAN, with TCRdist sequence similarity added in when clustering inside HLA-allele-positive subsets. Repertoires with fewer than 30,000 or more than 120,000 public chains were left out of co-occurrence clustering, as were a handful of repertoires with anomalous nucleotide sharing. The table was pulled from immuneACCESS by TCRdb, which kept in-frame rearrangements only. Such tables lose some clones; where checked, under half of the loss comes from unresolved V genes, and the rest has no known cause. The DNA gave D and trimming, while V, J and clone size come from that table. The sample table lists some 140,000 clones, around 73% of them with a count of one. Of the sample, over 1% falls within the top ten clones.

Reading from cysteine to phenylalanine, the CDR3 counts 16 amino acids. The kept DNA is CDR3 alone, 48 bases in frame from the first base. CDR1 MNHEY and CDR2 SMNVEV are derived from the germline V gene (reference sequence). Trimming takes 1 base from V and 0 bases from J, and the germline ends sit 7 bases apart. Overall study outcomes, separate from this receptor: Because counts were too low, some 16 rarely observed V segments, including chromosome 9 orphons, were excluded from the earlier analysis of 500 to 700 of the donors. A further reported finding was that TCR beta sequences accurately predicted the HLA-A and HLA-B alleles for most subjects in the first cohort. A later genetic analysis associated a missense DCLRE1C variant with V-gene and J-gene trimming of TCR beta chains, and an independent cohort replicated the association. Broadly in line with IMGT annotations, most TCR beta V segments showed up in productive rearrangements about 87% or about 30% of the time in an earlier analysis of approximately 640 of the donors. Some IMGT-functional V segments, including TRBV6-2 and TRBV6-3, could not be distinguished by the 87-base-pair reads and were therefore excluded. At a false discovery rate of 0.05, a later analysis linked 15,000 to 20,000 TCR beta sequences to specific HLA alleles. A later analysis found that HLA-associated TCR beta chains were more clonally expanded and had lower generation probabilities than equally common non-associated chains. Assigning TCR associations to individual alleles was difficult when HLA alleles, especially DR and DQ, strongly co-occurred. Most CMV-associated TCR beta chains appeared to be HLA-restricted in a later analysis, and the HLA associations seemed to be driven largely by CMV exposure. The only immune exposure information available for the cohort was CMV serostatus. A cluster of highly shared sequence variants was judged likely to be a technical artifact of the sequencing pipeline. A total of fewer than 200 TCR beta chains were listed by the study as associated with cytomegalovirus. Because HLA typing was missing for some donors at each locus, association tests included only the typed subset. While some public TCRs were present in many individuals, most TCR sequences turned up only very rarely across donors. In a later analysis, several top co-occurrence clusters were reported to appear linked to parvovirus B19, influenza, CMV and Epstein-Barr virus. Correlated functional status among segregating V segments might be attributable to linkage disequilibrium, but an unknown experimental factor could not be ruled out. A later analysis found that TCR association rates varied across HLA loci, with DRB1 alleles showing the most associated TCRs and HLA-C alleles the fewest. In vitro tests confirmed that a few of the cytomegalovirus-associated TCR beta chains recognize cytomegalovirus antigens. This cohort had only TCR beta chains sequenced, and the lack of alpha or paired-chain data limited which features could be detected. Presence/absence analyses assumed roughly uniform sequencing depth across donors, an assumption that may not hold. In both the original and validation cohorts, the classifier was reported to diagnose cytomegalovirus status with high specificity and sensitivity. The authors suggested that the approach could potentially be generalized to other disease states and immunological phenotypes. In a later genetic analysis, fewer N-insertions in productive TCRs were reported among donors in an Asian-associated ancestry cluster than the approximately 710-donor mean.

The source of this sequence is a middle-aged woman in good health and CMV-seronegative. Material for sequencing was PBMCs. The chain couples TRBV27 to TRBJ1-6, with the identity of the D gene unclear. Read as DNA, the sequence is TGTGCCAGCAGTTTATTTGCCGGCTCCTATAATTCACCCCTCCACTTT. It specifies CASSLFAGSYNSPLHF.